These 5 T cell receptor beta chains were sequenced from one sample in a study of T cells expressing NK-cell markers (dated by TCRdb to about 2020). Libraries came from 5' RACE. Sequencing instrument: Illumina HiSeq 2000. TCRdb reprocessed the sequencing reads and holds a single record per CDR3 protein sequence, with no DNA. For this sample, the table gives hundreds of thousands of distinct CDR3 sequences. Together, the top ten hold 7.3% of the sample. The specimen sequenced was blood T cells: a sorted CD56 or NKG2C T cell subset, CD4+ or CD8+ T cells, or bulk PBMC T cells (not recorded which). These receptors were taken from a woman aged 18-69 years in good health.

The V gene is TRBV12-3 or TRBV12-4, the J gene TRBJ1-2. CDR3 length: 13 amino acids. This chain's CDR3 is CASSFGRSVGYTF.

This chain links TRBV29-1 with TRBJ1-1. The V gene's germline CDR1 is SQVTM and CDR2 ANQGSEA. CDR3 length: 12 amino acids. This CDR3 reads CSAHNPGAEAFF.

This chain uses TRBV5-1 with TRBJ2-3; the TCRdb D gene call, TRBD2, has no DNA to confirm it. Germline loops: CDR1 SGHRS, CDR2 YFSETQ. There are 16 residues in the CDR3. The CDR3 sequence: CASSSLAGGQADTQYF.

The chain employs TRBV29-1 and TRBJ2-1; TCRdb reports TRBD1, a call that lacks DNA to check it against. The CDR3 is 13 amino acids. The germline gives CDR1 SQVTM, CDR2 ANQGSEA. The CDR3 reads CSVPPGQFNEQFF.

The chain carries TRBV20-1 and TRBJ2-7; the TCRdb D gene call, TRBD2, has no DNA to confirm it. This CDR3 region has 14 residues. Germline CDR1 and CDR2: DFQATT and SNEGSKA (reference sequence). CDR3 in amino acids: CSAGGLAGVHEQYF.